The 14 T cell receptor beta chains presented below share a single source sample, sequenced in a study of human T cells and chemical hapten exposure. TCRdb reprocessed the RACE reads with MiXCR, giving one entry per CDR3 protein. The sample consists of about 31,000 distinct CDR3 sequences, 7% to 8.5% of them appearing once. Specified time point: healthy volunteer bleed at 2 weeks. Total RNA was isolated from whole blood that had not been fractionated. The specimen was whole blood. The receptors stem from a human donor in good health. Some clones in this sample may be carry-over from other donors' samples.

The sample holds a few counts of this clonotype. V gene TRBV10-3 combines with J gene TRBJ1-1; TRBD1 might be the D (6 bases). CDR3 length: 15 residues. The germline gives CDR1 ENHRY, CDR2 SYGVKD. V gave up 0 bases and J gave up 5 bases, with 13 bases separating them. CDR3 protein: CAISESTGRGTEAFF. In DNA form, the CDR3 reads TGTGCCATCAGTGAGTCTACAGGGCGCGGGACTGAAGCTTTCTTT.

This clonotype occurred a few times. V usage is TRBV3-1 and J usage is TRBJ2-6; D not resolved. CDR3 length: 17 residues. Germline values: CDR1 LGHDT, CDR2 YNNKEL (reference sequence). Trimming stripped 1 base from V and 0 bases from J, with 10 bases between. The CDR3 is CASSQAVGNSGANVLTF. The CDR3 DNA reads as TGTGCCAGCAGCCAAGCGGTGGGGAACTCTGGGGCCAACGTCCTGACTTTC. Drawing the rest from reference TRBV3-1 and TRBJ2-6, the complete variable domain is DTAVSQTPKYLVTQMGNDKSIKCEQNLGHDTMYWYKQDSKKFLKIMFSYNNKELIINETVPNRFSPKSPDKAHLNLHINSLELGDSAVYFCASSQAVGNSGANVLTFGAGSRLTVL.

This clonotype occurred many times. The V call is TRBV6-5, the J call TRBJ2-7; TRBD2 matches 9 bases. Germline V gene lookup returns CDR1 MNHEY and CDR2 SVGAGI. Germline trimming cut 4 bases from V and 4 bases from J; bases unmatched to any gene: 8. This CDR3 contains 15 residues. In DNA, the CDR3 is TGTGCCAGCAGTTCTCTCGCGGGGGGGGATTACGAGCAGTACTTC. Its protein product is CASSSLAGGDYEQYF.

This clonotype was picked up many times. CDR3 DNA sequence: TGTGCCAGCAGCCAAGGGGGTACGCAGTATTTT. Its protein is CASSQGGTQYF. The rearrangement uses TRBV3-1 and TRBJ2-3; D is unresolved. V gave up 1 base and J gave up 8 bases, with 4 bases separating them. CDR1 is LGHDT and CDR2 is YNNKEL in the germline V gene (reference sequence). The CDR3 totals 11 residues.

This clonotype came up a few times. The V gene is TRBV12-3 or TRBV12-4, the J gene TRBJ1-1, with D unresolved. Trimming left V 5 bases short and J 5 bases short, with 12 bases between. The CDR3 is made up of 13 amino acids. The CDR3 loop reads CASSEPSHTEAFF. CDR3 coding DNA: TGTGCCAGCAGTGAACCGTCTCATACTGAAGCTTTCTTT.

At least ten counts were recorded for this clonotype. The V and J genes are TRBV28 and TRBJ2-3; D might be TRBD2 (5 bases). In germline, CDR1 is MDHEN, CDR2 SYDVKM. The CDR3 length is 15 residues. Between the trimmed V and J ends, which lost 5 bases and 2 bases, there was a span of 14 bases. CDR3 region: CASSPSGKYTDTQYF. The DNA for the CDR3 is TGTGCCAGCAGTCCATCCGGGAAATACACAGATACGCAGTATTTT.

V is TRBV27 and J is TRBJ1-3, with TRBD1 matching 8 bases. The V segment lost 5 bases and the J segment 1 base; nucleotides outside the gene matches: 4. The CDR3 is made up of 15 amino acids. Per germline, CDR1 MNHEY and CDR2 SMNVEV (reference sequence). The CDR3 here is CASSERQGSGNTIYF. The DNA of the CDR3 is TGTGCCAGCAGTGAGAGACAGGGGTCTGGAAACACCATATATTTT.

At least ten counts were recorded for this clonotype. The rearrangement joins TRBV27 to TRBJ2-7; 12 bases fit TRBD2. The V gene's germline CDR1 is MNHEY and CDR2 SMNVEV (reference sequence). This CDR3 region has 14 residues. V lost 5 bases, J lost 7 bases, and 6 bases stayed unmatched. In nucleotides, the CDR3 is TGTGCCAGCAGTCGGGGGACTAGCGGGCTTGAGCAGTACTTC. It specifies CASSRGTSGLEQYF.

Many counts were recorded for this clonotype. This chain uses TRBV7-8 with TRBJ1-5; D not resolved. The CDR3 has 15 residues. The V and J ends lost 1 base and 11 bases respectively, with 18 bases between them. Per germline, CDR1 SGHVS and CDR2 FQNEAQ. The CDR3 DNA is TGTGCCAGCAGCTTAGACTCAGGTCCCGGATGGACCCAGCATTTT. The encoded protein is CASSLDSGPGWTQHF.

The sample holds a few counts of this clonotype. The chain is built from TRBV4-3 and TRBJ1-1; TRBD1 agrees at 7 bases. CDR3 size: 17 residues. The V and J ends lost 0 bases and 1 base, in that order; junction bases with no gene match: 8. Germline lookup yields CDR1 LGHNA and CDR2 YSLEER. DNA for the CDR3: TGCGCCAGCAGCCAAGAAAGGACTCACAGGGGGAACACTGAAGCTTTCTTT. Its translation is CASSQERTHRGNTEAFF.

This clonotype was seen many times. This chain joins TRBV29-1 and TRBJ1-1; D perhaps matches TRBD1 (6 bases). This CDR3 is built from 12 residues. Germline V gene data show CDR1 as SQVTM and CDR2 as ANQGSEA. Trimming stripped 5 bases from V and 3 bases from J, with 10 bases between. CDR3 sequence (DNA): TGCAGCGTTAGAGGGGGATACACTGAAGCTTTCTTT. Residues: CSVRGGYTEAFF.

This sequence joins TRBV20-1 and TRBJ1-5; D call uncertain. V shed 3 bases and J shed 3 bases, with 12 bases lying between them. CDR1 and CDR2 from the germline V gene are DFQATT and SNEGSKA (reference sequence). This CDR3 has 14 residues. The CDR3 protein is CSASSGVVNQPQHF. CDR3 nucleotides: TGCAGTGCTAGCAGCGGGGTGGTCAATCAGCCCCAGCATTTT.

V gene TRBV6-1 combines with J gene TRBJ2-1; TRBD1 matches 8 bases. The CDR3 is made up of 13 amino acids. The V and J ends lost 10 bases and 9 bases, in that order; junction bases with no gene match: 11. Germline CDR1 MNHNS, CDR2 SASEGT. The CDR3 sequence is CATGDRIISEQFF. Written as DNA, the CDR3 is TGTGCCACAGGGGACAGGATAATCAGTGAGCAGTTCTTC.

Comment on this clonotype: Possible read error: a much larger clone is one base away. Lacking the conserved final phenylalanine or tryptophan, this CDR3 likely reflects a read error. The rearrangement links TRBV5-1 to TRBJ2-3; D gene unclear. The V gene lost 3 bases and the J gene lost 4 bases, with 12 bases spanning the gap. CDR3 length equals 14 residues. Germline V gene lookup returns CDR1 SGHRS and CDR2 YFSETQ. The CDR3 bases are TGCGCCAGCAGCTCCCTTACAGCGCCAGATACGCAGTATTCT. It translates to CASSSLTAPDTQYS.